These 14 T cell receptor beta chains share one sample of origin, sequenced in a study of tumor and adjacent non-tumor tissue in lung cancer (dated by TCRdb to about 2018). The library was obtained by multiplex PCR. Data came from an Illumina HiSeq 2500. TCRbeta libraries were constructed through three rounds of nested PCR with primers (Table S4) according to protocols adapted from ARM-PCR. TCRdb reran the public reads through fastp at Q25 and MiXCR, keeping productive beta chains. Each record represents a unique CDR3 protein, reported with the most common genes and DNA among its rows. The table for this sample lists 70,000 to 90,000 distinct CDR3 sequences; over 80% of them were counted only once. The ten top clones hold roughly 15% of the sample. Bulk unsorted tissue served as the source for RNA extraction, and RNA quality was assessed using a NanoDrop ND-1000 and an Agilent 2100. Sequencing used lung tumor tissue. These receptors all stem from a woman aged 50 to 65 with non-small cell lung cancer.

Concerning this clonotype itself: The final CDR3 position lacks the conserved phenylalanine or tryptophan, pointing to a likely read error. CDR3 DNA sequence: TGCAGCGCCCTGGGGGGCGACCATGGCTACACCGTA. This translates into CSALGGDHGYTV. The rearrangement links TRBV29-1 to TRBJ1-2, with TRBD1 as a possible D gene (6 bases). CDR1 is SQVTM, CDR2 ANQGSEA, per germline. Trimming left V 7 bases short and J 6 bases short, with 15 bases between. This CDR3 comprises 12 residues.

The genes are TRBV5-6 and TRBJ1-1; D is undetermined. The CDR3 extends over 14 amino acids. V lost 1 base, J lost 7 bases, and 14 bases lay in between. Germline lookup yields CDR1 SGHDT and CDR2 YYEEEE. The CDR3 DNA is TGTGCCAGCAGCTTGTCGTTGTCCAGGCATGAAGCTTTCTTT. It specifies CASSLSLSRHEAFF.

With respect to this clonotype: One junction end disagrees with the germline gene, perhaps due to a read error. The J gene is TRBJ2-1, the V gene TRBV11-1; unclear D gene. The CDR3 spans 13 residues. Per the germline V gene, CDR1 is SGHAT and CDR2 is FQDESV (reference sequence). Here the CDR3 reads CAISLPPLDEPFF. The CDR3 DNA is TGTGCCATCAGCTTGCCTCCGCTGGATGAGCCCTTCTTC.

Concerning this clonotype: This clone may be a read error of a much larger clone one base away. The chain is built from TRBV30 and TRBJ1-5; D is undetermined. The V gene's germline CDR1 is GTSNPN and CDR2 SVGIG (reference sequence). The CDR3 is 13 amino acids. Trimming took 6 bases from V and 6 from J, leaving 15 bases between them. The chain's CDR3 is CACRTSAGQPQHF. DNA for the CDR3: TGTGCCTGCAGGACCTCCGCCGGTCAGCCCCAGCATTTT.

With regard to this clonotype: At one end the junction does not follow the germline gene, possibly because of a read error. The chain links TRBV5-4 to TRBJ2-1; D may be TRBD1 or TRBD2 (5 bases each). Germline-derived CDR1 and CDR2 are SGHNT and YYREEE (reference sequence). This CDR3 region has 14 residues. This CDR3 reads CASTMERGHNEQSF. CDR3 DNA sequence: TGTGCCAGCACCATGGAGAGGGGCCACAATGAGCAGTCCTTC. Using reference TRBV5-4 and TRBJ2-1 for the parts outside the CDR3, the full variable domain is ETGVTQSPTHLIKTRGQQVTLRCSSQSGHNTVSWYQQALGQGPQFIFQYYREEENGRGNFPPRFSGLQFPNYSSELNVNALELDDSALYLCASTMERGHNEQSFGPGTRLTVL.

A remark on this clonotype: As the CDR3 is not closed by the conserved phenylalanine or tryptophan, this likely results from a read error. It is unclear where the CDR3 begins or ends on the DNA, so no DNA is shown, and the CDR3 is as TCRdb lists it. J is TRBJ2-2 and V is TRBV11-2; TRBD1, the table's D call, lacks a check against the DNA. A total of 15 residues make up the CDR3, ends included. In germline, CDR1 is SGHAT, CDR2 FQNNGV. CDR3 loop: CASSPGRRNTGEPFY.

This clonotype was picked up many times. V gene TRBV29-1 combines with J gene TRBJ2-1, with D possibly matching TRBD2 (6 bases). The CDR3 loop spans 16 amino acids. V lost 0 bases, J lost 6 bases, and 18 bases lay in between. Germline V gene data show CDR1 as SQVTM and CDR2 as ANQGSEA. The CDR3 DNA follows: TGCAGCGTTGAAGATGTCGGGGGATTAAACTCCAATGAGCAGTTCTTC. This codes for CSVEDVGGLNSNEQFF.

Notes on this clonotype: The junction departs from germline at one end; a sequencing error may be responsible. This chain uses TRBV6-6 with TRBJ2-1, with 10 positions matching TRBD2. The CDR3 runs 16 residues. CDR1 is MNHNY and CDR2 is SVGAGI in the germline V gene (reference sequence). CDR3 amino acids: CATAGTSVVSVHEQFF. CDR3 in DNA: TGTGCCACCGCCGGGACTAGCGTTGTTTCTGTCCATGAGCAATTCTTC.

With regard to this clonotype: The conserved phenylalanine or tryptophan is not found at the CDR3 terminus, so this likely reflects a read error. The chain recombines TRBV6-5 with TRBJ1-6; D possibly corresponds to TRBD1 (5 bases). The CDR3 is made up of 14 amino acids. The germline V gene encodes CDR1 MNHEY and CDR2 SVGAGI. The CDR3 region has the DNA TGTGCCACCCGGTGGGGGACCTACAATTCACCCCTCCACATT. Its protein product is CATRWGTYNSPLHI.

A word on this clonotype: A read error is possible here, since a much larger clone lies one base away. Here the CDR3 omits its conserved ending phenylalanine or tryptophan, so a read error is the likely source. The V and J genes are TRBV5-1 and TRBJ2-1; 8 nucleotides match TRBD2. Trimming cost V 1 base and J 8 bases; bases outside gene matches: 17. Germline lookup yields CDR1 SGHRS and CDR2 YFSETQ. The CDR3 contains 18 residues. The CDR3 protein is CASSLMLGAGVRGDEQFL. CDR3 DNA sequence: TGCGCCAGCAGCTTGATGCTTGGAGCGGGAGTAAGGGGTGATGAGCAGTTCTTG.

This clonotype was picked up many times. This chain uses TRBV7-8 with TRBJ1-6, with D hard to call. The germline V gene encodes CDR1 SGHVS and CDR2 FQNEAQ. This CDR3 region has 14 residues. V lost 2 bases, J lost 8 bases, and 10 bases lay in between. The chain's CDR3 is CASSLKGSYSPLHF. In DNA, the CDR3 is TGTGCCAGCAGCTTAAAAGGGTCCTATTCACCCCTCCACTTT.

As for this clonotype: Mismatch with germline at one junction end may stem from a read error. The chain employs TRBV29-1 and TRBJ2-7, with a weak D call TRBD2 (5 bases). Per the germline V gene, CDR1 is SQVTM and CDR2 is ANQGSEA. The CDR3 covers 13 residues. The CDR3 is CSVRSNGYYEQYF. The CDR3 DNA reads as TGTAGCGTTAGGAGTAACGGATATTACGAGCAGTACTTC.

As for this clonotype: At one boundary the junction diverges from the germline segment, which might be a read error. This chain joins TRBV11-2 and TRBJ2-3; TRBD1 agrees at 7 bases. The CDR3 runs 16 residues. CDR1 is SGHAT, CDR2 FQNNGV, per germline. The CDR3 here is CDSSQEGAVRTDTQYF. DNA for the CDR3: TGTGACAGCAGTCAAGAGGGGGCTGTGAGGACAGATACGCAGTATTTT.

As for this clonotype: Since the CDR3 does not end with the conserved phenylalanine or tryptophan, this likely comes from a read error. The V and J genes are TRBV20-1 and TRBJ2-7; TRBD2 matches at 10 bases. Germline CDR1 reads DFQATT; CDR2 reads SNEGSKA (reference sequence). CDR3 length: 15 amino acids. DNA of the CDR3: TGTAGTGCTTTCCAGAGCGGGAGGGCCCTCTACGAGCAGTACCAC. Translating gives CSAFQSGRALYEQYH.